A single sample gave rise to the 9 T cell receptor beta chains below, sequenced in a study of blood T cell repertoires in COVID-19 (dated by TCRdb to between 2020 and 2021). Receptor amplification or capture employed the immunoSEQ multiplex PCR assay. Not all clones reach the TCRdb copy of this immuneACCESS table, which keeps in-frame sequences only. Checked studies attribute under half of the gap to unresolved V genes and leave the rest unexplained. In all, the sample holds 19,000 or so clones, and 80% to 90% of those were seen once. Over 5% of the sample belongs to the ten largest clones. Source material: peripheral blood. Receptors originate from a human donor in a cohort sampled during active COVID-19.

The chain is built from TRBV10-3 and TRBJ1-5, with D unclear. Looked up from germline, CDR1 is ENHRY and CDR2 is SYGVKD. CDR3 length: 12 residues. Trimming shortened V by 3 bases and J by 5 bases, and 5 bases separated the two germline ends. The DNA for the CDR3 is TGTGCCATCAGTGATTCCTATCAGCCCCAGCATTTT. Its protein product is CAISDSYQPQHF.

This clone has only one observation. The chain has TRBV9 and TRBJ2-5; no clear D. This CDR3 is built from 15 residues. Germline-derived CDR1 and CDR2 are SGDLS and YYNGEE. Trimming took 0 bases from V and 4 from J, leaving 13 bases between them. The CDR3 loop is CASSVVADRPETQYF. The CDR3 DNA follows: TGTGCCAGCAGCGTAGTGGCAGATCGCCCAGAGACCCAGTACTTC.

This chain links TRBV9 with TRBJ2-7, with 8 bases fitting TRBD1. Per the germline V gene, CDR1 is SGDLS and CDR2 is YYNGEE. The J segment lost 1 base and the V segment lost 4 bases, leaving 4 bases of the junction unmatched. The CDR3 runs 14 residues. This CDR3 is CASSSHRGSYEQYF. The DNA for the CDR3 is TGTGCCAGCAGCTCTCACAGGGGGTCCTACGAGCAGTACTTC.

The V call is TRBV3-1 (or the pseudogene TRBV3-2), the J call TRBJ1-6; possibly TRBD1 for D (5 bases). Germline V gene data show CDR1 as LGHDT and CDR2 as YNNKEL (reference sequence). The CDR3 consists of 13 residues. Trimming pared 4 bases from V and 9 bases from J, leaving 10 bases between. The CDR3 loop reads CASSRTWTSPLHF. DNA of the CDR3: TGTGCCAGCAGCCGGACATGGACTTCACCCCTCCACTTT.

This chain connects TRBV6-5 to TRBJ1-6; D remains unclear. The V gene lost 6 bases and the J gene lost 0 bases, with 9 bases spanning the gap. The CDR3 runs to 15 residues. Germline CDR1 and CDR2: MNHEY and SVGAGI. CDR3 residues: CASSWGASYNSPLHF. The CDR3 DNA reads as TGTGCCAGCAGCTGGGGAGCCTCCTATAATTCACCCCTCCACTTT.

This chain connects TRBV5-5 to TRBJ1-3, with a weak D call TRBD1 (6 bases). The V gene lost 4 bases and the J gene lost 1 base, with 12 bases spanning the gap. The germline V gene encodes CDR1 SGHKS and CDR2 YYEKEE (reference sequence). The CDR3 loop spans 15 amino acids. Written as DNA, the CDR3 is TGTGCCAGCAGCCCACAAGGGGGATCTGGAAACACCATATATTTT. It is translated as CASSPQGGSGNTIYF.

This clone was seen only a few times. The CDR3 coding sequence is TGTGCCAGTAGTACCGCTGGCAGGCCGGATGAAAAACTGTTTTTT. Protein sequence: CASSTAGRPDEKLFF. The rearrangement uses TRBV19 and TRBJ1-4; D call uncertain. Germline-derived CDR1 and CDR2 are LNHDA and SQIVND (reference sequence). The V end lost 4 bases, the J end lost 6 bases, and 15 bases lay between the germline ends. The CDR3 sequence is 15 residues long.

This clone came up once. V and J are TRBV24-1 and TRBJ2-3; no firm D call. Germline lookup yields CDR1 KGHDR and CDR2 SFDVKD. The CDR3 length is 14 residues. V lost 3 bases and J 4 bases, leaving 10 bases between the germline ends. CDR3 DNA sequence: TGTGCCACCAGTGATCCGGCAGGCGCAGATACGCAGTATTTT. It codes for CATSDPAGADTQYF.

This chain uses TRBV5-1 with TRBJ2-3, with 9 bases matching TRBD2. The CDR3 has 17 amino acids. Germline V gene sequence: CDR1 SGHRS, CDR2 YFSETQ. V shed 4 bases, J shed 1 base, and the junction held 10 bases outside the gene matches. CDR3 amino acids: CASSGTKAGGRTDTQYF. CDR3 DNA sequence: TGCGCCAGCAGCGGAACCAAAGCGGGGGGACGCACAGATACGCAGTATTTT.